This T cell receptor beta chain was sequenced in a study of spatial heterogeneity in lung cancer. Time point defined: sample taken at primary tumor resection. Whole RNA was taken from tumor, nontumor lung or frozen PBMC; it was then sequenced unsorted. Study results and limitations: The study found ubiquitous expanded tumor TCRs in blood more at resection than follow-up.

The CDR3 covers 15 residues. The trim removed 6 bases at V and 11 bases at J, leaving 9 bases unmatched. Germline CDR1 MNHEY, CDR2 SVGAGI. In its sample, this clonotype was seen a few times. Its antigen is currently unknown. Unique molecular identifiers, one per molecule, were present on every TCR cDNA molecule. TCRdb ran MiXCR on the 5' RACE reads and lists one entry per CDR3 protein. The sample consists of some 85,000 distinct CDR3 sequences, under 25% of them appearing once. The source of this sequence is a male donor with early-stage non-small cell lung cancer. The gene calls are TRBV6-5 and TRBJ1-6, with TRBD1 matching over 11 bases. The material sequenced was PBMCs, taken at surgery. In DNA, the CDR3 is TGTGCCAGCAGCCTAATGGGGACAGGGGGAGCACCCCTCCACTTT. This gives the protein CASSLMGTGGAPLHF.